A selection of T cell receptor beta chains follows, all from one sample in a study of shared clonotypes between healthy human individuals. Assay: immunoSEQ multiplex PCR; the TCRdb copy retains only in-frame clones and omits some. Of about 1,500,000 clones in the sample, approximately 96% were seen once. Sequences were obtained from naive CD4+ T cells sorted from blood. These receptors all come from a man aged 25-45 years in good health. The CDR3 runs from the conserved cysteine through the conserved F or W.

v_call | cdr3_aa
TRBV27 | CASSLLAGSQNEQFF
TRBV10-3 | CAISVLAGSGDTQYF
TRBV28 | CASRYQGDSNYGYTF
TRBV5-4 | CASSRGSGPVGRDTQYF
TRBV5-1 | CASSLEYNEQFF
TRBV5-4 | CASSLTSGRYNEQFF
TRBV6-6 | CASSKVGGTYEQYF
TRBV7-9 | CASRPPVRGLSYEQYF
TRBV5-4 | CASSTGVADSSYEQYF
TRBV18 | CASSPPSGTRVTQYF
TRBV15 | CATSRIDRVQETQYF
TRBV28 | CASGLWDRQETQYF
TRBV20-1 | CRLLKNTEAFF
TRBV9 | CASSVIGTNNEQFF
TRBV5-1 | CASSFTARMNTEAFF
TRBV28 | CASSLPRLGEQYF
TRBV28 | CASSPAAGRPYF
TRBV28 | CASYTRNTGELFF
TRBV28 | CASSSPAGTYEQYF
TRBV19 | CASSSGGGNIQYF
TRBV12-5 | CASGLAGSRQAEGYTF
TRBV9 | CASSVGTGSLSQPQHF
TRBV29-1 | CSGWTSGSYEQYF
TRBV19 | CASSTGTSPTRHSYNEQFF
TRBV30 | CAWSKGGEETQYF
TRBV5-1 | CASSLAPSGSGNEQFF
TRBV7-8 | CASSPQTWSSSYNEQFF
TRBV29-1 | CSGGSGNTEAFF
TRBV19 | CASKWGHNQPQHF
TRBV27 | CASSLMAGWNTEAFF
TRBV5-1 | CASSLIGTGVSPIYNEQFF